What follows are 18 T cell receptor beta chains derived from one specimen sequenced in a study of T cells after yellow fever vaccination. TCRdb reanalysed the 5' RACE reads using MiXCR and keeps one entry per CDR3 protein. The sample shows around 320,000 distinct CDR3 sequences, approximately 8% of them seen only once. The specimen comprised CD4+ T cells sorted from PBMCs, sampled 5 days after the yellow fever booster vaccination. These receptors came from a man between 18 and 29 years old who received the YFV17D yellow fever vaccine.

The rearrangement links TRBV12-3 or TRBV12-4 to TRBJ1-5; a possible D gene is TRBD1 (6 bases). The CDR3 covers 14 residues. V was clipped by 6 bases and J by 3 bases, with 12 bases between them. CDR3 bases: TGTGCCAGCAGGCGCGGACAGTACAATCAGCCCCAGCATTTT. Translated, it gives CASRRGQYNQPQHF.

This clonotype was picked up many times. CDR3 sequence reads: CASSFRGRGLVNTEAFF. DNA of the CDR3: TGTGCCAGCAGTTTCAGGGGGCGGGGTCTTGTGAACACTGAAGCTTTCTTT. The chain links TRBV12-3 or TRBV12-4 to TRBJ1-1, with 8 positions matching TRBD1. This CDR3 has 17 amino acids. V lost 3 bases to trimming and J lost 0 bases; unmatched junction nucleotides: 9.

This clonotype was counted a few times. V and J are TRBV18 and TRBJ2-7, with 8 bases lining up with TRBD1. This CDR3 has 16 amino acids. J gave up 0 bases and V 6 bases, and 10 bases lay outside the gene matches. Germline CDR1 KGHSH, CDR2 LQKENI. CDR3 in amino acids: CASSRGTGQSSYEQYV. CDR3 nucleotide sequence: TGTGCCAGCTCCCGGGGGACAGGTCAAAGCTCCTACGAGCAGTACGTC.

This chain connects TRBV4-1 to TRBJ1-2, with TRBD1 as a possible D gene (6 bases). V dropped 2 bases and J dropped 7 bases, with 14 bases sitting between them. Germline V CDR1 and CDR2: MGHRA, YSYEKL. There are 14 residues in the CDR3. CDR3 sequence (DNA): TGCGCCAGCAGCCAACCAGACAGGAGGGGTGGCTACACCTTC. It yields the protein CASSQPDRRGGYTF.

The sample holds a few counts of this clonotype. The chain links TRBV7-3 to TRBJ2-1; 11 nucleotides align to TRBD2. The V gene end was trimmed by 5 bases and the J gene end by 5 bases; junction bases not matched to a gene: 5. CDR3 length: 15 amino acids. Looked up from germline, CDR1 is SGHTA and CDR2 is FQGTGA. CDR3 in amino acids: CASSPGTSGHNEQFF. The CDR3 DNA is TGTGCCAGCAGCCCCGGGACTAGCGGACACAATGAGCAGTTCTTC.

This chain connects TRBV18 to TRBJ2-1; a possible D gene is TRBD1 (5 bases). The CDR3 spans 14 residues. Germline V CDR1 and CDR2: KGHSH, LQKENI. The V and J ends lost 3 bases and 6 bases respectively, with 12 bases between them. DNA for the CDR3: TGTGCCAGCTCACCCCCGCAGGGAAGCAATGAGCAGTTCTTC. This gives the protein CASSPPQGSNEQFF. The variable domain in full, completed from reference TRBV18 and TRBJ2-1, reads NAGVMQNPRHLVRRRGQEARLRCSPMKGHSHVYWYRQLPEEGLKFMVYLQKENIIDESGMPKERFSAEFPKEGPSILRIQQVVRGDSAAYFCASSPPQGSNEQFFGPGTRLTVL.

The sample holds a few counts of this clonotype. V usage is TRBV4-1 and J usage is TRBJ1-1; no reliable D call. CDR3 size: 16 residues. Trimming removed 2 bases from V and 4 bases from J, with 17 bases in between. The germline CDR1 and CDR2 sequences are MGHRA and YSYEKL. CDR3: CASSQRGGGTGTEAFF. The CDR3 DNA reads TGCGCCAGCAGCCAACGTGGAGGTGGAACGGGCACTGAAGCTTTCTTT.

For this clonotype: This may arise from a read error, as a much more abundant clone is one base away. The V and J genes are TRBV7-2 and TRBJ2-3; a weak D match, TRBD1 (5 bases). Germline V gene sequence: CDR1 SGHTA, CDR2 FQGNSA. This CDR3 spans 15 amino acids. With 3 bases removed from V and 4 bases from J, the gap between germline ends came to 14 bases. The CDR3 coding sequence is TGTGCCAGCAGCTTCGTGGACACGGGCTCAGATACGCAGTATTTT. This sequence encodes CASSFVDTGSDTQYF.

This clonotype was seen more than once but under ten times. The chain recombines TRBV7-2 with TRBJ1-6; perhaps TRBD1 as D (5 bases). The CDR3 extends over 16 amino acids. Trimming took off 5 bases at V and 5 bases at J, with 16 bases between the two ends. Looked up from germline, CDR1 is SGHTA and CDR2 is FQGNSA. The CDR3 DNA reads TGTGCCAGCAGCCCCGGGTGGGGGTATGATAATTCACCCCTCCACTTT. This gives the protein CASSPGWGYDNSPLHF.

This clonotype came up a few times. The V call is TRBV5-1, the J call TRBJ2-5, with D perhaps matching TRBD1 or TRBD2 (5 bases each). CDR1 and CDR2 (germline): SGHRS, YFSETQ. CDR3 length: 15 residues. Trimming took off 4 bases at V and 2 bases at J, with 15 bases between the two ends. The CDR3 sequence: CASSPAGAGQETQYF. The DNA of the CDR3 is TGCGCCAGCAGCCCGGCCGGGGCGGGTCAAGAGACCCAGTACTTC.

The V call is TRBV29-1, the J call TRBJ1-2; D gene unclear. The CDR3 is 14 amino acids. In germline, CDR1 is SQVTM, CDR2 ANQGSEA. Between the trimmed V and J ends, which lost 5 bases and 0 bases, there was a span of 13 bases. The CDR3 loop reads CSVSTTFTNYGYTF. The CDR3 DNA sequence: TGCAGCGTTTCAACGACGTTTACTAACTATGGCTACACCTTC.

The chain carries TRBV5-5 and TRBJ2-1; D call uncertain. Deletions cut 2 bases from V and 0 bases from J, with 12 bases between. This CDR3 has 16 amino acids. The germline CDR1 and CDR2 sequences are SGHKS and YYEKEE (reference sequence). The CDR3 DNA sequence: TGTGCCAGCAGCTTAGGACCCGCCAGCTCCTACAATGAGCAGTTCTTC. It encodes CASSLGPASSYNEQFF.

The chain recombines TRBV7-7 with TRBJ2-1; the match to TRBD2 covers 9 bases. Germline-derived CDR1 and CDR2 are SSHAT and FNYEAQ (reference sequence). The ends lost 1 base at V and 7 bases at J; junction bases unmatched: 5. The CDR3 covers 15 residues. The CDR3 coding sequence is TGTGCCAGCAGCTTAGGACTAGCGGAAACTAATGAGCAGTTCTTC. Protein product: CASSLGLAETNEQFF.

J is TRBJ2-5 and V is TRBV9; no clear D gene. Germline-derived CDR1 and CDR2 are SGDLS and YYNGEE. V was shortened by 0 bases and J by 5 bases, with 8 bases between the two germline ends. CDR3 length equals 13 residues. CDR3 nucleotides: TGTGCCAGCAGCGTAGACCCCACGGAGACCCAGTACTTC. Residues: CASSVDPTETQYF. Filled out from reference TRBV9 and TRBJ2-5, the complete variable domain reads DSGVTQTPKHLITATGQRVTLRCSPRSGDLSVYWYQQSLDQGLQFLIQYYNGEERAKGNILERFSAQQFPDLHSELNLSSLELGDSALYFCASSVDPTETQYFGPGTRLLVL.

The chain employs TRBV12-3 or TRBV12-4 and TRBJ1-1, with 10 bases fitting TRBD1. V lost 5 bases to trimming and J lost 11 bases; unmatched junction nucleotides: 8. The CDR3 is 13 residues long. As DNA, the CDR3 is TGTGCCAGCAGTACCGGGACAGGGGTTACGGCTTTCTTT. This encodes CASSTGTGVTAFF.

The rearrangement uses TRBV3-1 and TRBJ1-4; possibly TRBD1 for D (6 bases). CDR3 length: 14 amino acids. The V gene's germline CDR1 is LGHDT and CDR2 YNNKEL (reference sequence). V was shortened by 2 bases and J by 7 bases, with 11 bases between the two germline ends. The CDR3 DNA reads as TGTGCCAGCAGCCAAACAGGGTATAGTGAAAAACTGTTTTTT. This encodes CASSQTGYSEKLFF.

This clonotype has ten or more counts. The V and J genes are TRBV6-2 or TRBV6-3 and TRBJ1-2, with 7 bases fitting TRBD1. Germline V gene data show CDR1 as MNHEY and CDR2 as SVGEGT. The CDR3 extends over 13 amino acids. With 5 bases clipped from V and 7 bases from J, the junction kept 7 bases outside the gene matches. CDR3 sequence: CASSDDRAFGYTF. CDR3 DNA sequence: TGTGCCAGCAGTGATGACAGGGCATTTGGCTACACCTTC.

The chain recombines TRBV2 with TRBJ2-2; 8 nucleotides align to TRBD1. Losses at the gene ends were 5 bases for V and 7 bases for J; bases not matched to a gene: 6. The CDR3 is made up of 14 amino acids. Germline V gene data show CDR1 as SNHLY and CDR2 as FYNNEI. This CDR3 reads CASSLDRAYGELFF. The DNA of the CDR3 is TGTGCCAGCAGTCTGGACAGGGCGTACGGGGAGCTGTTTTTT.